Below, 6 T cell receptor beta chains from the same sample are listed, as sequenced in a study of CD8 T cells in Susac syndrome. With random hexamers, reverse transcription was performed on about 0.45 to 1 ug of RNA. TCRdb reanalysed the immunoSEQ multiplex PCR reads using MiXCR and keeps one entry per CDR3 protein. The sample holds about 200,000 distinct CDR3 sequences, approximately 93% seen once. The specimen sequenced was CD4+ T cells from PBMCs. These receptors were collected from a human donor in good health.

This chain uses TRBV5-6 with TRBJ1-1; D may be TRBD1 (5 bases). V gave up 6 bases and J gave up 5 bases, with 20 bases separating them. The germline V gene has CDR1 SGHDT and CDR2 YYEEEE. The CDR3 length is 15 residues. This CDR3 is CASTTPRGKLTEAFF. CDR3 nucleotides: TGTGCCAGCACCACCCCTCGGGGGAAGTTAACTGAAGCTTTCTTT. The whole variable domain, filled in from reference TRBV5-6 and TRBJ1-1, reads DAGVTQSPTHLIKTRGQQVTLRCSPKSGHDTVSWYQQALGQGPQFIFQYYEEEERQRGNFPDRFSGHQFPNYSSELNVNALLLGDSALYLCASTTPRGKLTEAFFGQGTRLTVV.

This clonotype was seen a handful of times. The genes are TRBV25-1 and TRBJ2-2, with D unclear. CDR3 length: 13 residues. Trimming took off 4 bases at V and 2 bases at J, with 5 bases between the two ends. CDR1 is MGHDK, CDR2 SYGVNS, per germline. The CDR3 DNA reads TGTGCCAGCAGTGGCCTTAACACCGGGGAGCTGTTTTTT. This translates into CASSGLNTGELFF.

This clonotype was recorded only once. DNA of the CDR3: TGCAGCGCGCCCGACAGAAACTATGGCTACACCTTC. Protein: CSAPDRNYGYTF. This sequence joins TRBV29-1 and TRBJ1-2; weak D call: TRBD1 (5 bases). This CDR3 comprises 12 residues. Per germline, CDR1 SQVTM and CDR2 ANQGSEA. Trimming removed 7 bases from V and 2 bases from J, with 11 bases in between.

The chain links TRBV5-1 to TRBJ2-3; D could derive from TRBD1 or TRBD2 (6 bases each). Trimming took 3 bases from V and 1 from J, leaving 12 bases between them. Germline V gene sequence: CDR1 SGHRS, CDR2 YFSETQ. The CDR3 extends over 15 amino acids. CDR3 nucleotides: TGCGCCAGCAGCTCGTGGGGGGCCGGCACAGATACGCAGTATTTT. Translating it yields CASSSWGAGTDTQYF.

The CDR3 bases are TGCGCCAGCAGCCATACAGGGAAAACGGCCTACGAGCAGTACTTC. As protein: CASSHTGKTAYEQYF. V is TRBV5-1 and J is TRBJ2-7; TRBD1 is a possible D gene (6 bases). The CDR3 consists of 15 residues. Germline CDR1 is SGHRS and CDR2 is YFSETQ. V lost 4 bases and J 2 bases, leaving 16 bases between the germline ends. Based on the CDR3 plus reference TRBV5-1 and TRBJ2-7, the full variable domain is KAGVTQTPRYLIKTRGQQVTLSCSPISGHRSVSWYQQTPGQGLQFLFEYFSETQRNKGNFPGRFSGRQFSNSRSEMNVSTLELGDSALYLCASSHTGKTAYEQYFGPGTRLTVT.

This clonotype has more than one count but fewer than ten. The gene calls are TRBV7-9 and TRBJ1-5; tentatively, D is TRBD1 (6 bases). Germline-derived CDR1 and CDR2 are SEHNR and FQNEAQ (reference sequence). This CDR3 has 14 amino acids. The V end lost 5 bases, the J end lost 5 bases, and 13 bases lay between the germline ends. This chain's CDR3 is CASSLTGRDQPQHF. The CDR3 bases are TGTGCCAGCAGCCTCACAGGGCGTGATCAGCCCCAGCATTTT. Together with reference TRBV7-9 and TRBJ1-5, the CDR3 gives the full variable domain: DTGVSQNPRHKITKRGQNVTFRCDPISEHNRLYWYRQTLGQGPEFLTYFQNEAQLEKSRLLSDRFSAERPKGSFSTLEIQRTEQGDSAMYLCASSLTGRDQPQHFGDGTRLSIL.